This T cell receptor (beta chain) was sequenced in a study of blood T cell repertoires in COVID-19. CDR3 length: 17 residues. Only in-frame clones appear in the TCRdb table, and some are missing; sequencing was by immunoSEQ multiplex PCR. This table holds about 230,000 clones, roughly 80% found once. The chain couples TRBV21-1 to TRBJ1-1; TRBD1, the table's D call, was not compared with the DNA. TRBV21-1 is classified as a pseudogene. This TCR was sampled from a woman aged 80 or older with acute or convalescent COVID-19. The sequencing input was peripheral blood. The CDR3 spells CASSKWGPGHTNTEAFF. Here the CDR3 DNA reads TGTGCCAGCAGCAAGTGGGGCCCGGGACATACGAACACTGAAGCTTTCTTT.